The clone carrying this TCR beta chain occurred many times. Its antigen is not known. The junction shows a germline mismatch at one end, possibly a read error. Each cDNA molecule carried a unique molecular identifier. Each CDR3 protein gets one entry after TCRdb re-called the 5' RACE reads with MiXCR. The table lists 55,000 or so distinct CDR3 sequences, roughly 6.5% of them singletons, with around 4% in the top ten. From germline, CDR1 is GTSNPN and CDR2 SVGIG (reference sequence). The CDR3 totals 12 residues. This sample is drawn from a study of early T cells in non-severe SARS-CoV-2 infection. For the study at large: The input, bulk RNA from unsorted whole blood, was sequenced, and chains were unpaired. Study-wide findings and caveats: Private and CD4 specificities were missed by VDJdb matching, skewed to anti-spike CD8.

This receptor was identified in an adult who was a healthcare worker with PCR-confirmed SARS-CoV-2 infection or an uninfected control (not recorded which). The source material was whole blood. The rearrangement joins TRBV30 to TRBJ2-7; tentative D call: TRBD2 (5 bases). As DNA, the CDR3 is TGTGCCTGGAGCTCAAAGAGGGCAGTTAGTAACTTC. This codes for CAWSSKRAVSNF.